These 23 T cell receptor beta chains share one sample of origin, sequenced in a study of Ad26.COV2.S vaccination and SARS-CoV-2 variants. The treatment here: 19 received Ad26.COV2.S at low or high dose, single or two shots; about 5 received placebo; per-sample allocation not given. Sampling occurred on day 63 after the first vaccine or placebo injection. Profiling relied on immunoSEQ multiplex PCR, and the TCRdb table lists in-frame clones only, not all of them. The repertoire holds about 400,000 clones, with 83% as singletons. Sample: peripheral blood, taken in a trial of Ad26.COV2.S vaccine versus placebo. The receptors originated from a person between 18 and 65 years old who received the Ad26.COV2.S COVID-19 vaccine or a placebo.

The V gene is TRBV11-1, the J gene TRBJ2-3; 10 positions match TRBD1. CDR3 length: 16 residues. The V gene end was trimmed by 3 bases and the J gene end by 4 bases; junction bases not matched to a gene: 7. Germline CDR1 and CDR2: SGHAT and FQDESV (reference sequence). The CDR3 bases are TGTGCCAGCAGCTTCCGGGACAGGGGTCTCGCAGATACGCAGTATTTT. It is translated as CASSFRDRGLADTQYF.

The rearrangement joins TRBV28 to TRBJ2-1; 9 nucleotides agree with TRBD1. This CDR3 comprises 14 residues. Per the germline V gene, CDR1 is MDHEN and CDR2 is SYDVKM. V was pared by 5 bases and J by 4 bases, with 3 bases of the junction left unmatched. The CDR3 loop is CASSGTGRYNEQFF. CDR3 bases: TGTGCCAGCAGTGGGACAGGGCGATACAATGAGCAGTTCTTC.

The chain carries TRBV4-3 and TRBJ1-3; D uncertain. V was clipped by 3 bases and J by 3 bases, with 12 bases between them. The CDR3 loop spans 15 amino acids. The germline gives CDR1 LGHNA, CDR2 YSLEER. Here the CDR3 reads CASSHGREGGNTIYF. For the CDR3, the DNA is TGCGCCAGCAGCCATGGTCGGGAGGGTGGAAACACCATATATTTT.

The V call is TRBV10-3, the J call TRBJ2-1; 9 nucleotides agree with TRBD1. CDR3 length: 16 amino acids. Per the germline V gene, CDR1 is ENHRY and CDR2 is SYGVKD. The V and J ends lost 0 bases and 0 bases, in that order; junction bases with no gene match: 0. CDR3 residues: CAISESGQGSYNEQFF. Here the CDR3 DNA reads TGTGCCATCAGTGAGTCGGGACAGGGCTCCTACAATGAGCAGTTCTTC.

This clone was observed a single time. Different DNA sequences within this sample yield the same CDR3. The CDR3 is CASSVGPNTEAFF. CDR3 nucleotides: TGTGCCAGCAGCGTTGGCCCGAACACTGAAGCTTTCTTT. This sequence joins TRBV9 and TRBJ1-1; D ambiguous. V lost 2 bases to trimming and J lost 1 base, with 6 bases between them. The CDR3 loop spans 13 amino acids. Germline V gene lookup returns CDR1 SGDLS and CDR2 YYNGEE.

The chain employs TRBV9 and TRBJ2-2, with TRBD2 matching 9 bases. The junction had 17 bases not matched to a gene; V was cut back by 0 bases and J by 5 bases. From germline, CDR1 is SGDLS and CDR2 YYNGEE. CDR3 length: 20 residues. The CDR3 loop reads CASSVDHGKREAAGTGELFF. The CDR3 DNA is TGTGCCAGCAGCGTAGATCATGGGAAGCGGGAGGCCGCGGGAACCGGGGAGCTGTTTTTT.

The rearrangement joins TRBV5-1 to TRBJ2-7, with 8 bases aligning to TRBD1. Germline lookup yields CDR1 SGHRS and CDR2 YFSETQ. This CDR3 has 15 residues. Unmatched junction bases numbered 5, after V lost 0 bases and J lost 3 bases. The CDR3 DNA is TGCGCCAGCAGCTTGGCCTTAGGACAGGGCTACGAGCAGTACTTC. Its protein product is CASSLALGQGYEQYF.

This clone occurred a few times. The V call is TRBV29-1, the J call TRBJ2-3; D is undetermined. The CDR3 is 13 residues long. Germline V CDR1 and CDR2: SQVTM, ANQGSEA. Trimming pared 2 bases from V and 6 bases from J, leaving 12 bases between. The CDR3 region has the DNA TGCAGCGTTGAAAAAACCAGGAGCGATACGCAGTATTTT. Its translation: CSVEKTRSDTQYF.

This chain uses TRBV2 with TRBJ1-4, with TRBD1 as a possible D gene (5 bases). This CDR3 contains 14 residues. In germline, CDR1 is SNHLY, CDR2 FYNNEI. V dropped 7 bases and J dropped 3 bases, with 12 bases sitting between them. CDR3 coding DNA: TGTGCCAGCACCACGGGGGATTCTAATGAAAAACTGTTTTTT. This sequence encodes CASTTGDSNEKLFF. The full variable domain, rest sourced from reference TRBV2 and TRBJ1-4, is EPEVTQTPSHQVTQMGQEVILRCVPISNHLYFYWYRQILGQKVEFLVSFYNNEISEKSEIFDDQFSVERPDGSNFTLKIRSTKLEDSAMYFCASTTGDSNEKLFFGSGTQLSVL.

The V call is TRBV27, the J call TRBJ1-2; the D is unclear. CDR1 and CDR2 from the germline V gene are MNHEY and SMNVEV (reference sequence). The CDR3 length is 15 residues. Trimming shortened V by 3 bases and J by 0 bases, and 11 bases separated the two germline ends. CDR3 residues: CASSLEGPPNYGYTF. For the CDR3, the DNA is TGTGCCAGCAGTTTGGAAGGCCCTCCTAACTATGGCTACACCTTC.

The chain couples TRBV7-2 to TRBJ1-2; no definite D call. The germline gives CDR1 SGHTA, CDR2 FQGNSA. Trimming took 1 base from V and 3 from J, leaving 12 bases between them. The CDR3 has 15 residues. CDR3 sequence reads: CASSLEARADYGYTF. Here the CDR3 DNA reads TGTGCCAGCAGCTTAGAGGCCAGAGCAGACTATGGCTACACCTTC.

The chain carries TRBV4-3 and TRBJ1-1; D call uncertain. The CDR3 sequence is 14 residues long. V shed 4 bases and J shed 3 bases, with 12 bases lying between them. Germline assignment: CDR1 LGHNA and CDR2 YSLEER. Written as DNA, the CDR3 is TGCGCCAGCAGCCCACAGATGGAGTACACTGAAGCTTTCTTT. Protein sequence: CASSPQMEYTEAFF.

The V gene is TRBV11-2, the J gene TRBJ1-6; no clear D gene. Trimming shortened V by 1 base and J by 7 bases, and 17 bases separated the two germline ends. Germline V CDR1 and CDR2: SGHAT, FQNNGV. The CDR3 has 17 residues. This CDR3 is CASSLVLIPNGNSPLHF. In DNA, the CDR3 is TGTGCCAGCAGCTTAGTTTTAATCCCAAACGGCAATTCACCCCTCCACTTT.

This clone was detected a few times. The chain uses TRBV11-2 and TRBJ1-6; no reliable D call. Germline CDR1 is SGHAT and CDR2 is FQNNGV. The CDR3 runs to 12 residues. Trimming removed 6 bases from V and 14 bases from J, with 14 bases in between. The CDR3 is CASSLGYEALHF. CDR3 sequence (DNA): TGTGCCAGCAGTTTGGGCTACGAGGCCCTCCACTTT.

The rearrangement links TRBV15 to TRBJ2-5; no firm D call. The V end lost 0 bases, the J end lost 4 bases, and 6 bases lay between the germline ends. This CDR3 comprises 13 residues. Germline V gives CDR1 LNHNV, CDR2 YYDKDF (reference sequence). DNA of the CDR3: TGTGCCACCAGCAGAGAGCCTCGAGAGACCCAGTACTTC. It specifies CATSREPRETQYF.

The chain couples TRBV3-1 (or the pseudogene TRBV3-2) to TRBJ2-3; 12 bases are a match to TRBD2. Germline-derived CDR1 and CDR2 are LGHDT and YNNKEL (reference sequence). Losses at the gene ends were 6 bases for V and 8 bases for J; bases not matched to a gene: 9. The CDR3 totals 15 residues. CDR3 amino acids: CASSGLAGGPGTQYF. In DNA, the CDR3 is TGTGCCAGCAGTGGCCTAGCGGGGGGGCCGGGTACGCAGTATTTT.

J is TRBJ1-2 and V is TRBV3-1 (or the pseudogene TRBV3-2); D might be TRBD1 (5 bases). Germline V gene lookup returns CDR1 LGHDT and CDR2 YNNKEL (reference sequence). V lost 4 bases, J lost 7 bases, and 16 bases lay in between. The CDR3 contains 14 residues. The CDR3 nucleotides are TGTGCCAGCAGCCCGGACGCCGGGGCGGTTGGCTACACCTTC. It codes for CASSPDAGAVGYTF.

This clone was seen a few times. V is TRBV7-2 and J is TRBJ1-2; D not resolved. The CDR3 is 14 amino acids. V shed 1 base and J shed 8 bases, with 14 bases lying between them. CDR1 and CDR2 from the germline V gene are SGHTA and FQGNSA. The CDR3 nucleotides are TGTGCCAGCAGCTTAGAAACGGGCTTGCGGGGCTACACCTTC. Translated, it gives CASSLETGLRGYTF.

The chain combines TRBV5-5 with TRBJ2-5, with D unclear. Trimming pared 3 bases from V and 3 bases from J, leaving 6 bases between. Germline lookup yields CDR1 SGHKS and CDR2 YYEKEE (reference sequence). The CDR3 spans 12 residues. The CDR3 nucleotides are TGTGCCAGCAGCTACCCAGAAGAGACCCAGTACTTC. Translated, it gives CASSYPEETQYF.

The gene calls are TRBV27 and TRBJ2-7; 7 bases fit TRBD1. The CDR3 covers 16 residues. Germline CDR1 and CDR2: MNHEY and SMNVEV (reference sequence). V lost 6 bases, J lost 3 bases, and 14 bases stayed unmatched. CDR3 in amino acids: CASRKSRDSSYYEQYF. DNA of the CDR3: TGTGCCAGCAGAAAGAGCCGGGACAGCAGTTACTACGAGCAGTACTTC.

The J gene is TRBJ1-6, the V gene TRBV2, with D perhaps matching TRBD1 (6 bases). This CDR3 region has 15 residues. Trimming shortened V by 5 bases and J by 7 bases, and 15 bases separated the two germline ends. Germline CDR1 is SNHLY and CDR2 is FYNNEI. The CDR3 region has the DNA TGTGCCAGCAGTCCCCAGGGGAGCCCAAATTCACCCCTCCACTTT. It encodes CASSPQGSPNSPLHF. Filled out from reference TRBV2 and TRBJ1-6, the complete variable domain reads EPEVTQTPSHQVTQMGQEVILRCVPISNHLYFYWYRQILGQKVEFLVSFYNNEISEKSEIFDDQFSVERPDGSNFTLKIRSTKLEDSAMYFCASSPQGSPNSPLHFGNGTRLTVT.

V and J are TRBV3-1 (or the pseudogene TRBV3-2) and TRBJ1-6; no firm D call. Trimming shortened V by 3 bases and J by 11 bases, and 17 bases separated the two germline ends. Germline-derived CDR1 and CDR2 are LGHDT and YNNKEL (reference sequence). The CDR3 covers 15 residues. The CDR3 DNA is TGTGCCAGCAGCCAGCCATCGGGCGTCGGGACACCCCTCCACTTT. This sequence encodes CASSQPSGVGTPLHF.

This clone has just one count. The V call is TRBV10-3, the J call TRBJ1-1, with 9 bases fitting TRBD1. V trimming: 2 bases; J trimming: 5 bases; junction bases outside the gene matches: 6. This CDR3 is built from 15 residues. In germline, CDR1 is ENHRY, CDR2 SYGVKD. CDR3 nucleotides: TGTGCCATCAGTGAGCGACAGGGGGTAGGGACTGAAGCTTTCTTT. This encodes CAISERQGVGTEAFF.